Reported below is one T cell receptor beta chain. Its cognate antigen is unknown. This sample stems from a study of T cells in localized non-small cell lung cancer. Study-wide points: The study detected a median about 60 of the top 100 tumor clones in adjacent lung. Adjacent uninvolved lung tissue had the highest T cell clonality, exceeding tumor.

Trimming stripped 8 bases from V and 7 bases from J, with 18 bases between. The CDR3 spans 13 residues. In germline, CDR1 is SQVTM, CDR2 ANQGSEA. Method: immunoSEQ multiplex PCR; TCRdb's copy keeps in-frame clones and lacks some. In the table there are about 1,300 clones, about 25% of which are singletons. The sequence was obtained from a woman aged 35 to 69 with stage I squamous cell lung carcinoma. The chain combines TRBV29-1 with TRBJ2-1; D is perhaps TRBD2 (6 bases). Here the sequenced sample was normal lung tissue next to the tumor, taken before any cancer treatment. The CDR3 region has the DNA TGCAGCTTACGGAGGGGAAACAAAAATGAGCAGTTCTTC. It yields the protein CSLRRGNKNEQFF.